Listed below are T cell receptor beta chains from one sample, sequenced in a study of a mutant IDH1 vaccine in newly diagnosed glioma. The protocol was immunoSEQ multiplex PCR, while the TCRdb copy is restricted to in-frame clones and leaves out a portion. Of roughly 13,000 clones in the sample, around 78% are singletons; the top ten hold about 4%. Antigens of these TCRs are unknown. This specimen consisted of PBMCs, obtained from a glioma patient whose treatment included an IDH1 peptide vaccine. The receptors were gathered from a woman between 40 and 50 years old with glioma. CDR3s include the opening cysteine and the closing phenylalanine or tryptophan. A D gene is named only where the DNA matches it firmly. Expanded clones are given a class, and other clones once, few, many or no size at all.

v_gene	abundance	d_gene	j_gene	CDR3nt	CDR3aa
TRBV14	-	-	TRBJ1-2	TGTGCCAGCAGCCAAGATGAGATGGACTATGGCTACACCTTC	CASSQDEMDYGYTF
TRBV7-2	-	TRBD1	TRBJ2-5	TGTGCCAGCAGCTTGTCCCCTCGGACAGGCGGACGCCAAGAGACCCAGTACTTC	CASSLSPRTGGRQETQYF
TRBV7-9	-	TRBD1	TRBJ2-7	TGTGCCAGCAGCTCCCAGGGGGTCGACGAGCAGTACTTC	CASSSQGVDEQYF
TRBV7-2	-	TRBD1	TRBJ1-3	TGTGCCAGCAGTCCCCAGGGGGCTTACGGAAACACCATATATTTT	CASSPQGAYGNTIYF
TRBV4-3	-	-	TRBJ2-7	TGCGCCAGCAGCCAAGGGTCCCCCAAGCGGTACGAGCAGTACTTC	CASSQGSPKRYEQYF
TRBV29-1	-	-	TRBJ2-5	TGCAGCGTCCAGGGGCCGATCACGGAGACCCAGTACTTC	CSVQGPITETQYF
TRBV28	-	TRBD1	TRBJ1-5	TGTGCCAGCAGACCCACAGGGGGCGGCAATCAGCCCCAGCATTTT	CASRPTGGGNQPQHF
TRBV6-5	-	-	TRBJ2-3	TGTGCCAGCAGTTACTTTAGTACAGATACGCAGTATTTT	CASSYFSTDTQYF
TRBV9	-	-	TRBJ1-2	TGTGCCAGCAGCGTAGCGGCGGGGTCCTACTATGGCTACACCTTC	CASSVAAGSYYGYTF
TRBV29-1	few	TRBD1	TRBJ1-4	TGCAGCGTTTACGGGACAGGGTTTGAAAAACTGTTTTTT	CSVYGTGFEKLFF
TRBV2	-	-	TRBJ1-2	TGTGCCAGCTCGGCCACAAGCTATGGCTACACCTTC	CASSATSYGYTF
TRBV5-6	-	TRBD1	TRBJ2-7	TGTGCCAGCACTCTGAACAGGGGCGAGCAGTACTTC	CASTLNRGEQYF
TRBV5-1	-	-	TRBJ2-5	TGCGCCAGCACCCCCCGCCAAGCCGGGGAGACCCAGTACTTC	CASTPRQAGETQYF
TRBV7-6	-	-	TRBJ1-6	TGTGCCAGCAGCCCCAACCACAGCTCCTATAATTCACCCCTCCACTTT	CASSPNHSSYNSPLHF
TRBV18	-	TRBD1	TRBJ2-7	TGTGCCAGCTCACTGATTTCCGGGACAGGGGGTTTATTTTTTAGCTACGAGCAGTACTTC	CASSLISGTGGLFFSYEQYF
TRBV28	-	TRBD1	TRBJ1-2	TGTGCCAGCAGTATCGGACAGGGAGTGGGGGGCTACACCTTC	CASSIGQGVGGYTF
TRBV15	-	TRBD2	TRBJ2-7	TGTGCCACCAGCAGAGAGGCCCTATCGGGAGGGCACTACGAGCAGTACTTC	CATSREALSGGHYEQYF
TRBV7-9	medium-sized	-	TRBJ2-7	TGTGCCAGCAGCTTAGGTCGGGTCCCCTACGAGCAGTACTTC	CASSLGRVPYEQYF
TRBV4-2	-	-	TRBJ2-1	TGTGCCAGCAGCCAAGCTTATCCTAGCGTGTACAATGAGCAGTTCTTC	CASSQAYPSVYNEQFF
TRBV5-4	once	TRBD1	TRBJ2-2	TGTGCCAGCAGCCCCGGACAGGGCGGGACCGGGGAGCTGTTTTTT	CASSPGQGGTGELFF
TRBV18	few	-	TRBJ1-1	TGTGCCAGCTCTACACAGGCGTTGAACACTGAAGCTTTCTTT	CASSTQALNTEAFF
TRBV15	-	-	TRBJ1-1	TGTGCCACCAGCAGAGGGGTGAACACTGAAGCTTTCTTT	CATSRGVNTEAFF